The TCR beta chain described here comes from a study of shared clonotypes between healthy human individuals. Study in general: Every donor yielded three CD4 naive, three CD4 memory, two CD8 naive and one CD8 memory plate.

The CDR3 extends over 13 amino acids. CDR1 and CDR2 (germline): KGHSH, LQKENI. V trimming: 4 bases; J trimming: 3 bases; junction bases outside the gene matches: 2. Note on this clone: A read error is possible here, since a much larger clone lies one base away. The same CDR3 also results from other DNA sequences found in this sample.

At a deep level, the assay was run. For every subset, genomic DNA was evenly distributed across several immunoSEQ plates. Using immunoSEQ multiplex PCR, the repertoire was profiled, and TCRdb retains in-frame clones only, with some absent. Altogether over 2 million clones are present, 85% to 95% being singletons, with the ten largest covering 0.13%. The sequencing sample was made of naive CD4+ T cells sorted from blood. Subset noted: CD45RA+ positively selected. This sequence was found in a man between 18 and 35 years old in good health. The rearrangement uses TRBV18 and TRBJ1-1; 7 bases agree with TRBD1. Here the CDR3 DNA reads TGTGCCAGCTCACGAGACAGGGACACTGAAGCTTTCTTT. Amino acid sequence: CASSRDRDTEAFF. Full variable domain (outside the CDR3, taken from reference TRBV18 and TRBJ1-1): NAGVMQNPRHLVRRRGQEARLRCSPMKGHSHVYWYRQLPEEGLKFMVYLQKENIIDESGMPKERFSAEFPKEGPSILRIQQVVRGDSAAYFCASSRDRDTEAFFGQGTRLTVV.